This entry is about one TCR beta chain. Its antigen is still unknown. This CDR3 region has 13 residues. Germline V CDR1 and CDR2: MDHEN, SYDVKM. The V and J ends lost 6 bases and 3 bases respectively, with 11 bases between them. These data come from a study of post-analysis software for immune sequencing data. Carried by the TCR beta cDNA libraries were unique molecular identifiers. TCRdb reprocessed the PCR reads via MiXCR and lists one record per CDR3 protein. The sample has hundreds of thousands of distinct CDR3 sequences; about 27% are singletons. Study conclusions and caveats: Patients carried roughly five TRBV segments more frequently than controls did, and TRBV5-6, TRBV5-1 and TRBV20-1 were among them.

The sample was blood. V and J are TRBV28 and TRBJ1-1, with D unclear. The receptor was derived from a girl aged 5 to 17 with multiple sclerosis. This chain's CDR3 is CASSEEADTEAFF. The CDR3 DNA reads as TGTGCCAGCAGCGAGGAGGCGGACACTGAAGCTTTCTTT.